This T cell receptor (beta chain) was observed in a study of blood T cells in healthy people across ages. Study results and caveats: CMV infection status of these donors was not known.

For this clonotype: Its cognate antigen is unknown.

This CDR3 has 14 residues. Next came a second PCR, run for roughly 7 to 12 cycles, which used a sample-barcoded 5' primer along with a J-beta primer mix. Every sample gave at least 2.5 million paired-end reads containing CDR3. In TCRdb, the 5' RACE reads were re-called with MiXCR into one record per CDR3 protein. Here the sample spans over a million distinct CDR3 sequences, approximately 60% being singletons. Material: blood. The V and J genes are TRBV21-1 and TRBJ2-7; the table assigns TRBD1, which was not confirmed against the DNA. Near its end, the DNA agrees better with TRBJ2-4, so the J call may be wrong. TRBV21-1 is a pseudogene segment. This sequence originates from a man aged 18 to 30 in good health. Written as DNA, the CDR3 is TGTGCCAGCAGCAAAGGAGAGGGGGATAACATTCAGTACTTC. As protein: CASSKGEGDNIQYF.